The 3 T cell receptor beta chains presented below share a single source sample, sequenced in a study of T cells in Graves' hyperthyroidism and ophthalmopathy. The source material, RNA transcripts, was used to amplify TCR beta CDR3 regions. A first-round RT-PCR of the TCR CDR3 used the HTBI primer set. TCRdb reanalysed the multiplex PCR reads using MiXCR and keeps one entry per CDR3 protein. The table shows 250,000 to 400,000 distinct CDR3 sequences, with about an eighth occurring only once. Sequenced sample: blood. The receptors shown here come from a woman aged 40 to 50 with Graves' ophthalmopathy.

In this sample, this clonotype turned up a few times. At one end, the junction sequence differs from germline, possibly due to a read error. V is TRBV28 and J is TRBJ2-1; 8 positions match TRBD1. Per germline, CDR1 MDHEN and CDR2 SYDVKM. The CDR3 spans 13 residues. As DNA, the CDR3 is TGTGCCAGCAGTTTACAGGACAGGGTTGAGGAGTTCTTC. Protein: CASSLQDRVEEFF.

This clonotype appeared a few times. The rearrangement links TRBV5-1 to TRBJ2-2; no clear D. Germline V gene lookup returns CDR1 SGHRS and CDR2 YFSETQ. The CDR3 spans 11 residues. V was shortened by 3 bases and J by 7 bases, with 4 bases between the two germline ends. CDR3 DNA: TGCGCCAGCAGCTACGGCGGGGAGCTGTTTTTT. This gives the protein CASSYGGELFF.

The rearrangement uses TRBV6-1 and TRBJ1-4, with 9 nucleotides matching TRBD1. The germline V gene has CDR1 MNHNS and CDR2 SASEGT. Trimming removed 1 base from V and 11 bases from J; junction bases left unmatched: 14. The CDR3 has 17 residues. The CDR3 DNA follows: TGTGCCAGCAGTGAAGTCCCACGCGGGACAGGGCGTGGGAAACTGTTTTTT. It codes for CASSEVPRGTGRGKLFF.